This TCR beta chain stems from a study of patients and donors after allogeneic stem cell transplantation. In this sample, this clonotype turned up a few times. Trimming left V 6 bases short and J 2 bases short, with 14 bases between. There are 15 residues in the CDR3. Germline-derived CDR1 and CDR2 are SNHLY and FYNNEI. TCRdb analysed the RT-PCR reads with MiXCR anew, one entry per CDR3 protein. The data contain fewer than 250,000 distinct CDR3 sequences, roughly 14% of them singletons. This clonotype was obtained from a human donor who was either an allogeneic HSCT recipient or a stem cell or donor lymphocyte infusion donor (not recorded which). It is not recorded whose cells these are; they may come from a transplant donor. V usage is TRBV2 and J usage is TRBJ1-5, with D possibly TRBD1 on 5 matching bases. Sequenced: blood, either unsorted or a sorted T cell fraction (not recorded which). CDR3: CASRGPPRGNQPQHF. The DNA for the CDR3 is TGTGCCAGCAGGGGACCCCCGAGGGGCAATCAGCCCCAGCATTTT.